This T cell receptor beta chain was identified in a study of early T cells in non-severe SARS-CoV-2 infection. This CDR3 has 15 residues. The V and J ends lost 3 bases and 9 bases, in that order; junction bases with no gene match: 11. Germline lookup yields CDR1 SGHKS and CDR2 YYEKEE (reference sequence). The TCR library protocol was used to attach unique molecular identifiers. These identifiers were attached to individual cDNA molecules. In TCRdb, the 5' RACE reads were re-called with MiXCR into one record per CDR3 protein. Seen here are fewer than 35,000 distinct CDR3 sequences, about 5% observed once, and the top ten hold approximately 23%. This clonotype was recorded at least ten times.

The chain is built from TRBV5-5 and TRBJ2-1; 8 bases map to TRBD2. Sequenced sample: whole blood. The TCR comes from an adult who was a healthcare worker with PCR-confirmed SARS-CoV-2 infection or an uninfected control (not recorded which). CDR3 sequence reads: CASSSSGLGAVEQFF. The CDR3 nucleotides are TGTGCCAGCAGCTCCTCGGGACTAGGGGCGGTTGAGCAGTTCTTC.